This TCR beta chain appears in the sequencing data of a study of CXCR3-negative and CXCR3-positive naive CD8 T cells. Study overall: Each library held about 1.5 +/- 0.3 million TRB reads, around 140 million in total.

The method, 5' RACE with UMI labels, was used to prepare the TRB cDNA libraries. One entry per CDR3 protein, without DNA, is what TCRdb gives after re-calling the 5' RACE reads. Its table lists about 90,000 distinct CDR3 sequences. On this clonotype: Its cognate antigen is unknown.

Study-level results: Sequencing showed both naive subsets with comparably high diversity, and memory CD8+ cells much lower.

CDR1 LNHDA and CDR2 SQIVND come from the germline V gene (reference sequence). The CDR3 is 14 residues long. The sequence was obtained from a human donor in good health. Some clones in this sample may be carry-over from other donors' samples. Sequences were obtained from naive CXCR3- CD8+ T cells from blood. Documented subset: CD45RO-CCR7+CD27+CD95- naive CD8+ T cells lacking CXCR3 (TNR3-). The chain carries TRBV19 and TRBJ2-1; the D gene TCRdb calls, TRBD1, cannot be checked with no DNA. The CDR3 is CATAGGGRVNEQFF.